Following are 27 T cell receptor beta chains from one sample sequenced in a study of cytomegalovirus exposure and HLA in healthy donors. Assay: immunoSEQ multiplex PCR; the TCRdb copy retains only in-frame clones and omits some. The sample carries about 130,000 clones, roughly 87% recorded once. The sample comprised PBMCs. These TCRs come from a woman aged 18-30 years in good health and CMV-seronegative.

The chain couples TRBV28 to TRBJ1-5; perhaps TRBD1 as D (6 bases). Trimming took off 3 bases at V and 0 bases at J, with 18 bases between the two ends. CDR3 length equals 18 residues. CDR1 MDHEN and CDR2 SYDVKM come from the germline V gene. The CDR3 nucleotides are TGTGCCAGCAGTTTCGCAGGGGCCTCAGAATATAGCAATCAGCCCCAGCATTTT. Its protein product is CASSFAGASEYSNQPQHF.

The CDR3 DNA reads as TGTGCCAGCAGCCGGGAAGACGGCAACACCATATATTTT. It encodes CASSREDGNTIYF. The chain links TRBV11-3 to TRBJ1-3, with no clear D. The V end lost 5 bases, the J end lost 7 bases, and 12 bases lay between the germline ends. The CDR3 is made up of 13 amino acids. CDR1 and CDR2 (germline): SGHNT, YENEEA.

Only one count was recorded for this clone. This chain joins TRBV7-8 and TRBJ1-2, with TRBD1 matching 7 bases. Germline CDR1 is SGHVS and CDR2 is FQNEAQ. J gave up 4 bases and V 5 bases, and 16 bases lay outside the gene matches. The CDR3 has 17 amino acids. The CDR3 sequence is CASSLSAGTEILYGYTF. DNA of the CDR3: TGTGCCAGCAGCCTGAGCGCCGGGACAGAGATTCTCTATGGCTACACCTTC. The entire variable domain, with the rest obtained from reference TRBV7-8 and TRBJ1-2, is as follows: GAGVSQSPRYKVAKRGQDVALRCDPISGHVSLFWYQQALGQGPEFLTYFQNEAQLDKSGLPSDRFFAERPEGSVSTLKIQRTQQEDSAVYLCASSLSAGTEILYGYTFGSGTRLTVV.

This sequence joins TRBV4-1 and TRBJ2-7; D is ambiguous. V lost 0 bases and J lost 3, with 9 bases in between. Germline CDR1 reads MGHRA; CDR2 reads YSYEKL. This CDR3 has 14 residues. DNA for the CDR3: TGCGCCAGCAGCCAAGACAATACGGGCTACGAGCAGTACTTC. Protein product: CASSQDNTGYEQYF.

The CDR3 nucleotides read TGCAGCGTTGAACGGGACAGGGGCTATGGCTACACCTTC. Translation: CSVERDRGYGYTF. The chain has TRBV29-1 and TRBJ1-2; 10 nucleotides line up with TRBD1. The germline V gene encodes CDR1 SQVTM and CDR2 ANQGSEA. J lost 4 bases, V lost 2 bases, and 1 base had no gene match. The CDR3 consists of 13 residues. The entire variable domain, with the rest obtained from reference TRBV29-1 and TRBJ1-2, is as follows: SAVISQKPSRDICQRGTSLTIQCQVDSQVTMMFWYRQQPGQSLTLIATANQGSEATYESGFVIDKFPISRPNLTFSTLTVSNMSPEDSSIYLCSVERDRGYGYTFGSGTRLTVV.

The V call is TRBV4-1, the J call TRBJ1-2; TRBD1 is a possible D gene (5 bases). The germline CDR1 and CDR2 sequences are MGHRA and YSYEKL. This CDR3 region has 18 residues. V lost 3 bases and J 1 base, leaving 21 bases between the germline ends. The CDR3 spells CASSQSLIRAGLNYGYTF. As DNA, the CDR3 is TGCGCCAGCAGCCAGAGTCTGATCCGGGCAGGGCTTAACTATGGCTACACCTTC.

The chain employs TRBV9 and TRBJ1-2, with D uncertain. The CDR3 has 16 amino acids. V lost 4 bases, J lost 2 bases, and 18 bases lay in between. Looked up from germline, CDR1 is SGDLS and CDR2 is YYNGEE. The CDR3 protein is CASSPSKWSGNYGYTF. The CDR3 DNA sequence: TGTGCCAGCAGCCCAAGTAAATGGTCGGGGAACTATGGCTACACCTTC. Supplemented by reference TRBV9 and TRBJ1-2, the full variable domain reads DSGVTQTPKHLITATGQRVTLRCSPRSGDLSVYWYQQSLDQGLQFLIQYYNGEERAKGNILERFSAQQFPDLHSELNLSSLELGDSALYFCASSPSKWSGNYGYTFGSGTRLTVV.

This clone was detected only once. This chain connects TRBV7-8 to TRBJ1-1; D is possibly TRBD1 (5 bases). Germline CDR1 and CDR2: SGHVS and FQNEAQ. This CDR3 comprises 15 residues. Trimming removed 6 bases at V and 4 bases at J, with 18 bases between. DNA for the CDR3: TGTGCCAGCAGAGGCCAGGGATTCTCGGGCACTGAAGCTTTCTTT. Translated, it gives CASRGQGFSGTEAFF.

The gene calls are TRBV6-5 and TRBJ1-3, with 7 bases aligning to TRBD1. CDR1 MNHEY and CDR2 SVGAGI come from the germline V gene. The CDR3 consists of 12 residues. The ends lost 8 bases at V and 4 bases at J; junction bases unmatched: 2. CDR3 protein: CASGTAGNTIYF. CDR3 in DNA: TGTGCCAGCGGGACAGCAGGAAACACCATATATTTT.

The rearrangement joins TRBV6-1 to TRBJ1-5, with D hard to call. Between the trimmed V and J ends, which lost 1 base and 6 bases, there was a span of 4 bases. Germline values: CDR1 MNHNS, CDR2 SASEGT. This CDR3 is built from 12 residues. CDR3 sequence (DNA): TGTGCCAGCAGTGAAGTTAGTCAGCCCCAGCATTTT. Encoded protein: CASSEVSQPQHF.

The genes are TRBV5-8 and TRBJ1-6; tentatively, D is TRBD1 (5 bases). V lost 3 bases and J lost 10, with 11 bases in between. The length of the CDR3 is 13 residues. Germline loops: CDR1 SGHTS, CDR2 YDEGEE. This CDR3 is CASSSQGNSPLHF. The CDR3 DNA reads TGTGCCAGCAGCTCTCAGGGAAACTCACCCCTCCACTTT. Full variable domain (rest looked up from reference TRBV5-8 and TRBJ1-6): EAGVTQSPTHLIKTRGQQATLRCSPISGHTSVYWYQQALGLGLQFLLWYDEGEERNRGNFPPRFSGRQFPNYSSELNVNALELEDSALYLCASSSQGNSPLHFGNGTRLTVT.

This rearrangement joins TRBV5-5 to TRBJ2-7; D is undetermined. This CDR3 is 13 amino acids long. V lost 3 bases and J 2 bases, leaving 9 bases between the germline ends. Germline V gene sequence: CDR1 SGHKS, CDR2 YYEKEE (reference sequence). The CDR3 region is CASSSHFPYEQYF. As DNA, the CDR3 is TGTGCCAGCAGCTCCCATTTCCCCTACGAGCAGTACTTC.

The chain uses TRBV7-6 and TRBJ1-5; D is uncertain. Trimming took off 1 base at V and 5 bases at J, with 6 bases between the two ends. The CDR3 contains 13 residues. Germline CDR1 and CDR2: SGHVS and FNYEAQ. CDR3 amino acids: CASSLGGDQPQHF. The CDR3 region has the DNA TGTGCCAGCAGCTTAGGAGGAGATCAGCCCCAGCATTTT.

V gene TRBV11-3 combines with J gene TRBJ2-7, with unresolved D. Germline V CDR1 and CDR2: SGHNT, YENEEA. V dropped 5 bases and J dropped 0 bases, with 8 bases sitting between them. The CDR3 length is 13 residues. CDR3 in amino acids: CASSHISSYEQYF. CDR3 bases: TGTGCCAGCAGCCATATTAGCTCCTACGAGCAGTACTTC.

J is TRBJ1-4 and V is TRBV18; weak D call: TRBD1 (5 bases). CDR1 and CDR2 from the germline V gene are KGHSH and LQKENI. The CDR3 sequence is 13 residues long. V shed 2 bases and J shed 7 bases, with 8 bases lying between them. This CDR3 is CASSPTGGEKLFF. CDR3 bases: TGTGCCAGCTCACCAACCGGGGGTGAAAAACTGTTTTTT.

The rearrangement uses TRBV5-4 and TRBJ1-1; the D is unclear. This CDR3 region has 17 residues. Germline V gene lookup returns CDR1 SGHNT and CDR2 YYREEE (reference sequence). The ends were cut back, 6 bases at V and 0 bases at J, with 21 bases in the middle. CDR3: CASTPVPSGNMNTEAFF. DNA for the CDR3: TGTGCCAGCACTCCGGTCCCTTCCGGGAACATGAACACTGAAGCTTTCTTT.

This sequence joins TRBV18 and TRBJ2-3; D call uncertain. V lost 2 bases, J lost 0 bases, and 6 bases lay in between. This CDR3 is 14 amino acids long. Looked up from germline, CDR1 is KGHSH and CDR2 is LQKENI. The CDR3 DNA reads TGTGCCAGCTCACCATCTAGGAGCACAGATACGCAGTATTTT. Translation: CASSPSRSTDTQYF.

The J gene is TRBJ1-5, the V gene TRBV7-3; weak D call: TRBD1 (6 bases). The CDR3 loop spans 13 amino acids. The V and J ends lost 5 bases and 4 bases respectively, with 9 bases between them. The V gene's germline CDR1 is SGHTA and CDR2 FQGTGA. The CDR3 region is CASSPDRNQPQHF. CDR3 DNA: TGTGCCAGCAGCCCTGACAGGAATCAGCCCCAGCATTTT.

This chain uses TRBV18 with TRBJ2-1; weak D call: TRBD1 (6 bases). Trimming removed 6 bases at V and 0 bases at J, with 27 bases between. Germline V gives CDR1 KGHSH, CDR2 LQKENI. This CDR3 has 20 residues. In DNA form, the CDR3 reads TGTGCCAGCTCTCAGAACAGGGTCCCCACCTCTTCTCCCTCCTACAATGAGCAGTTCTTC. Translated: CASSQNRVPTSSPSYNEQFF.

The V and J genes are TRBV5-1 and TRBJ2-2; D unresolved. Germline values: CDR1 SGHRS, CDR2 YFSETQ. The CDR3 spans 14 residues. Trimming took 0 bases from V and 2 from J, leaving 5 bases between them. In DNA, the CDR3 is TGCGCCAGCAGCTTGGGACTTAACACCGGGGAGCTGTTTTTT. This translates into CASSLGLNTGELFF.

This chain joins TRBV6-5 and TRBJ2-5, with D maybe TRBD1 (5 bases). Germline V gene data show CDR1 as MNHEY and CDR2 as SVGAGI. V was pared by 8 bases and J by 5 bases, with 18 bases between. The CDR3 is 14 amino acids. The CDR3 reads CASGRGNNPETQYF. The CDR3 DNA sequence: TGTGCCAGCGGTAGGGGAAACAATCCGGAGACCCAGTACTTC.

J is TRBJ2-5 and V is TRBV6-5, with 7 bases identical to TRBD1. The last part of the DNA fits TRBJ2-7 better; the J call may be wrong. Per germline, CDR1 MNHEY and CDR2 SVGAGI. CDR3 length equals 11 residues. The DNA for the CDR3 is TGTGCCAGCAGAGCAGGGGGCGAGCAGTACTTC. The encoded protein is CASRAGGEQYF.

This sequence joins TRBV9 and TRBJ2-2, with D possibly matching TRBD1 (5 bases). The CDR3 sequence is 14 residues long. V lost 4 bases to trimming and J lost 6 bases, with 13 bases between them. Germline CDR1 SGDLS, CDR2 YYNGEE. Here the CDR3 reads CASSIQPGPGELFF. The CDR3 DNA is TGTGCCAGCAGCATACAGCCAGGGCCCGGGGAGCTGTTTTTT.

The chain couples TRBV6-5 to TRBJ1-3, with TRBD1 matching 10 bases. Germline V gene data show CDR1 as MNHEY and CDR2 as SVGAGI. CDR3 size: 15 residues. J lost 6 bases, V lost 8 bases, and 10 bases had no gene match. The CDR3 sequence is CASRRPGTGANTIYF. The CDR3 region has the DNA TGTGCCAGCCGAAGACCCGGGACAGGGGCAAACACCATATATTTT.

This sequence joins TRBV27 and TRBJ1-2, with 8 bases identical to TRBD1. The CDR3 has 16 residues. V trimming: 1 base; J trimming: 8 bases; junction bases outside the gene matches: 12. The germline V gene has CDR1 MNHEY and CDR2 SMNVEV (reference sequence). This CDR3 is CASSLWPLDRGSGYTF. The CDR3 DNA is TGTGCCAGCAGTTTATGGCCCCTAGACAGGGGTTCGGGCTACACCTTC.

V and J are TRBV5-8 and TRBJ2-1; 7 nucleotides match TRBD2. V lost 0 bases to trimming and J lost 13 bases; unmatched junction nucleotides: 10. From germline, CDR1 is SGHTS and CDR2 YDEGEE. The CDR3 extends over 14 amino acids. In nucleotides, the CDR3 is TGTGCCAGCAGCTTGGCCGGGGGGAGAGGAATACAGTTCTTC. Protein: CASSLAGGRGIQFF.

The chain has TRBV6-1 and TRBJ2-3; maybe TRBD1 (5 bases). Trimming left V 6 bases short and J 2 bases short, with 15 bases between. The CDR3 runs to 15 residues. Per the germline V gene, CDR1 is MNHNS and CDR2 is SASEGT. CDR3 residues: CASSLGALSTDTQYF. The CDR3 DNA follows: TGTGCCAGCAGCCTTGGGGCTTTATCCACAGATACGCAGTATTTT.